This TCR beta chain was identified in a study of response to subunit inactivated influenza vaccine. Study-wide results and caveats: Each seasonal influenza vaccination recruits few new T cells, the authors suggested.

Germline V gene sequence: CDR1 SGHAT, CDR2 FQDESV (reference sequence). The CDR3 totals 14 residues. Trimming took off 9 bases at V and 4 bases at J, with 18 bases between the two ends. About this clonotype: Its antigen is as yet unknown.

A single record per CDR3 protein comes from TCRdb applying MiXCR to the RT-PCR reads. Of around 200,000 distinct CDR3 sequences in the sample, around 9.2% are singletons; the top ten hold roughly a tenth. The V gene is TRBV11-1, the J gene TRBJ2-5, with TRBD1 as a possible D gene (6 bases). The sequencing here drew on non-naive T cells sorted from PBMCs, taken on the day of vaccination. The receptor was isolated from a man between 50 and 59 years old who received an inactivated influenza vaccine. CDR3 loop: CASEETGIRETQYF. CDR3 nucleotide sequence: TGTGCCAGTGAGGAAACAGGGATACGAGAGACCCAGTACTTC.